The T cell receptor beta chain described here comes from a study of cytomegalovirus exposure and HLA in healthy donors. Turning to the study itself: Within an early data release were about 85 million unique TCRs drawn from HLA-typed donors.

Germline values: CDR1 SGHTA, CDR2 FQGNSA. The V end lost 9 bases, the J end lost 5 bases, and 20 bases lay between the germline ends. The CDR3 covers 14 residues. Primers for the PCR totalled 60 Vbeta and 13 Jbeta. Generated by immunoSEQ multiplex PCR, the TCRdb table keeps only in-frame clones and is missing some. The sample contains 200,000 or so clones, more than 65% of which appear only once. This clone has a single count. Its target is unknown. The study's findings and limits: According to the study, around 160 TCR beta chains were cytomegalovirus-associated. Researchers reported in a later analysis that a missense DCLRE1C variant was tied to TCR beta V- and J-gene trimming.

This clonotype was obtained from a man between 50 and 59 years old in good health and CMV-seronegative. The chain is built from TRBV7-2 and TRBJ2-7; maybe TRBD2 (5 bases). Specimen: PBMCs. The CDR3 reads CASSSGSGPHEQYF. The CDR3 DNA reads TGTGCCAGTTCCTCGGGGTCCGGTCCCCACGAGCAGTACTTC.